The 29 T cell receptor beta chains presented below share a single source sample, sequenced in a study of shared T cell receptors in the human thymus (dated by TCRdb to the early 2020s). Libraries were constructed by the immunoSEQ multiplex PCR assay. TCRdb mirrors the immuneACCESS table, restricted to in-frame sequences. Some clones are absent from its copies; in checked studies, under half trace to an unresolved V gene, and the reason for the others is unknown. The table for this sample lists just under 550,000 clones; roughly 74% of them were counted only once. The leading ten clones occupy approximately 0.013% of the sample. The data also belong to a second study, concerning human thymus T cells.

The source material was thymocytes. Receptors were obtained from a boy less than two years old with a congenital heart defect. Donor details come from another sample of the same person, matched by shared clones.

The chain carries TRBV13 and TRBJ2-7; D is perhaps TRBD1 (5 bases). Germline loops: CDR1 PRHDT, CDR2 FYEKMQ (reference sequence). The germline V and J ends were trimmed by 4 bases and 6 bases, with 16 bases remaining between them. The CDR3 runs to 14 residues. CDR3 bases: TGTGCCAGCAGCTCTCGACGGAGTAGGGGCGAGCAGTACTTC. The encoded protein is CASSSRRSRGEQYF.

V gene TRBV6-4 combines with J gene TRBJ2-3, with 8 bases aligning to TRBD1. There are 17 residues in the CDR3. With 0 bases clipped from V and 8 bases from J, the junction kept 13 bases outside the gene matches. Germline V gene data show CDR1 as MRHNA and CDR2 as SNTAGT. The CDR3, as DNA: TGTGCCAGCAGTGACTCGGCCCCCGACAGGGGTGTAAGTACGCAGTATTTT. The encoded protein is CASSDSAPDRGVSTQYF.

The chain carries TRBV7-2 and TRBJ1-2; D possibly corresponds to TRBD1 (5 bases). Germline CDR1 and CDR2: SGHTA and FQGNSA. The germline V and J ends were trimmed by 10 bases and 7 bases, with 13 bases remaining between them. This CDR3 region has 11 residues. The CDR3 sequence is CATGGSGGYTF. CDR3 bases: TGTGCCACCGGGGGATCGGGTGGCTACACCTTC.

The chain recombines TRBV4-1 with TRBJ2-7; 9 nucleotides agree with TRBD2. The J segment lost 1 base and the V segment lost 4 bases, leaving 5 bases of the junction unmatched. Germline V lookup: CDR1 MGHRA, CDR2 YSYEKL. The CDR3 runs 15 residues. The chain's CDR3 is CASSLIAGDSYEQYF. The CDR3 DNA reads TGCGCCAGCAGCCTTATAGCGGGAGATTCCTACGAGCAGTACTTC.

The chain couples TRBV7-9 to TRBJ2-7; possibly TRBD2 for D (7 bases). V shed 11 bases and J shed 3 bases, with 17 bases lying between them. The CDR3 is 13 amino acids. CDR1 is SEHNR and CDR2 is FQNEAQ in the germline V gene (reference sequence). DNA for the CDR3: TGTGCCGCATCAGGGGAGGGGGACTACGAGCAGTACTTC. This gives the protein CAASGEGDYEQYF.

The V call is TRBV9, the J call TRBJ2-7, with D perhaps TRBD1 (6 bases). V lost 3 bases to trimming and J lost 0 bases, with 10 bases between them. The CDR3 runs to 14 residues. Germline V gene lookup returns CDR1 SGDLS and CDR2 YYNGEE. CDR3 in amino acids: CASSDTGNSYEQYF. Here the CDR3 DNA reads TGTGCCAGCAGCGATACAGGGAACTCCTACGAGCAGTACTTC.

The V call is TRBV5-8, the J call TRBJ2-7; 11 nucleotides line up with TRBD2. The V gene's germline CDR1 is SGHTS and CDR2 YDEGEE. Unmatched junction bases numbered 9, after V lost 4 bases and J lost 0 bases. CDR3 length: 17 residues. The CDR3 region is CASSRGTSGKNSYEQYF. CDR3 coding DNA: TGTGCCAGCAGCCGCGGGACTAGCGGAAAAAACTCCTACGAGCAGTACTTC.

CDR3 region: CASGQRVNYGYTF. CDR3 nucleotide sequence: TGTGCCAGCGGGCAGAGGGTGAACTATGGCTACACCTTC. The chain is built from TRBV5-6 and TRBJ1-2; D remains unclear. V was trimmed by 7 bases and J by 2 bases, leaving 12 bases between them. Germline-derived CDR1 and CDR2 are SGHDT and YYEEEE. The CDR3 length is 13 residues. The full variable domain, completed using reference TRBV5-6 and TRBJ1-2, is DAGVTQSPTHLIKTRGQQVTLRCSPKSGHDTVSWYQQALGQGPQFIFQYYEEEERQRGNFPDRFSGHQFPNYSSELNVNALLLGDSALYLCASGQRVNYGYTFGSGTRLTVV.

The chain uses TRBV5-4 and TRBJ1-2; D is possibly TRBD1 (6 bases). This CDR3 comprises 13 residues. The V gene's germline CDR1 is SGHNT and CDR2 YYREEE (reference sequence). The V and J ends lost 0 bases and 7 bases respectively, with 10 bases between them. The DNA of the CDR3 is TGTGCCAGCAGCTTGGAGGGGGTCGGTGGCTACACCTTC. It specifies CASSLEGVGGYTF.

J is TRBJ2-5 and V is TRBV5-6; tentatively, D is TRBD2 (6 bases). The CDR3 sequence is 16 residues long. The V end lost 7 bases, the J end lost 6 bases, and 25 bases lay between the germline ends. Germline CDR1 and CDR2: SGHDT and YYEEEE. CDR3 nucleotides: TGTGCCAGCCGGCTTTGGGCGGGGAAGAAGACACAGACCCAGTACTTC. Encoded protein: CASRLWAGKKTQTQYF.

The chain joins TRBV4-2 to TRBJ1-1, with D hard to call. CDR3 length: 15 amino acids. The ends were cut back, 1 base at V and 5 bases at J, with 14 bases in the middle. The V gene's germline CDR1 is LGHNA and CDR2 YNFKEQ. DNA for the CDR3: TGTGCCAGCAGCCAAGGTGGCACTGAGGGTACTGAAGCTTTCTTT. It is translated as CASSQGGTEGTEAFF.

This clone has a handful of counts. The chain combines TRBV18 with TRBJ2-1, with 8 bases lining up with TRBD2. Germline loops: CDR1 KGHSH, CDR2 LQKENI. The CDR3 has 17 residues. With V trimmed by 4 bases and J by 5 bases, 13 bases remained unmatched. The DNA of the CDR3 is TGTGCCAGCTCACGAACCAGAGCGGGAGCAGGGGACAATGAGCAGTTCTTC. Protein sequence: CASSRTRAGAGDNEQFF.

The V and J genes are TRBV27 and TRBJ1-5; D call uncertain. CDR3 length equals 17 residues. CDR1 and CDR2 (germline): MNHEY, SMNVEV (reference sequence). V lost 6 bases to trimming and J lost 2 bases, with 20 bases between them. The CDR3 DNA reads TGTGCCAGCAGGGGTCCAATTCACGGGGAGGGCAATCAGCCCCAGCATTTT. Encoded protein: CASRGPIHGEGNQPQHF.

This clone was seen just once. The chain carries TRBV27 and TRBJ2-7; D gene unclear. V was pared by 5 bases and J by 7 bases, with 27 bases between. This CDR3 is built from 17 residues. CDR1 MNHEY and CDR2 SMNVEV come from the germline V gene (reference sequence). The CDR3 nucleotides read TGTGCCAGCAGTCCCACTGCTAAAAAACCGGATTTGAGGGAGCAGTACTTC. It yields the protein CASSPTAKKPDLREQYF.

This clone has more than one count but fewer than ten. CDR3 sequence reads: CASRLERPITYEQYF. CDR3 bases: TGTGCCAGCAGGCTTGAGCGGCCGATAACATACGAGCAGTACTTC. The chain uses TRBV6-1 and TRBJ2-7, with D perhaps matching TRBD2 (5 bases). The CDR3 is 15 amino acids. V lost 6 bases to trimming and J lost 4 bases, with 19 bases between them. Per germline, CDR1 MNHNS and CDR2 SASEGT.

V gene TRBV7-9 combines with J gene TRBJ1-2, with 7 bases aligning to TRBD1. Unmatched junction bases numbered 5, after V lost 0 bases and J lost 4 bases. The germline CDR1 and CDR2 sequences are SEHNR and FQNEAQ (reference sequence). This CDR3 is 15 amino acids long. In DNA form, the CDR3 reads TGTGCCAGCAGCTTAGCCCGGACAGGTTGCTATGGCTACACCTTC. Protein: CASSLARTGCYGYTF. The whole variable domain, remainder taken from reference TRBV7-9 and TRBJ1-2, is DTGVSQNPRHKITKRGQNVTFRCDPISEHNRLYWYRQTLGQGPEFLTYFQNEAQLEKSRLLSDRFSAERPKGSFSTLEIQRTEQGDSAMYLCASSLARTGCYGYTFGSGTRLTVV.

V gene TRBV2 combines with J gene TRBJ2-2; D is possibly TRBD2 (7 bases). Germline V gene sequence: CDR1 SNHLY, CDR2 FYNNEI. This CDR3 has 16 residues. Trimming removed 7 bases from V and 4 bases from J, with 19 bases in between. CDR3 protein: CASILKGGGPTGELFF. In nucleotides, the CDR3 is TGTGCCAGCATTCTCAAGGGGGGGGGCCCCACCGGGGAGCTGTTTTTT.

This clone was counted only a few times. This sequence joins TRBV5-6 and TRBJ1-1, with 11 bases that match TRBD1. Germline V gene lookup returns CDR1 SGHDT and CDR2 YYEEEE. This CDR3 region has 18 residues. V gave up 0 bases and J gave up 2 bases; unmatched junction bases: 9. CDR3 region: CASSLALEGQGVNTEAFF. The CDR3 DNA is TGTGCCAGCAGCTTGGCTTTAGAGGGACAGGGGGTAAACACTGAAGCTTTCTTT.

As regards this clone: A read error may account for a junction end that differs from germline. This chain uses TRBV2 with TRBJ2-5; D may correspond to TRBD1 or TRBD2 (6 bases each). The J call is doubtful: the DNA matches TRBJ2-7 better. CDR3 length: 17 residues. The germline gives CDR1 SNHLY, CDR2 FYNNEI. The CDR3 DNA is TGTGCCAGCAGAGAAGGGGGGAGGTACAGGAGCTCCTACGAGCAGTACTTC. Translating gives CASREGGRYRSSYEQYF.

The genes are TRBV7-2 and TRBJ2-1; tentative D call: TRBD2 (6 bases). Trimming stripped 5 bases from V and 10 bases from J, with 12 bases between. CDR1 and CDR2 (germline): SGHTA, FQGNSA. CDR3 length equals 12 residues. The CDR3 coding sequence is TGTGCCAGCAGCCCCTCCCGGGGGGAGCAGTTCTTC. It codes for CASSPSRGEQFF.

V is TRBV7-6 and J is TRBJ1-4; 10 bases are shared with TRBD1. This CDR3 has 14 amino acids. The V gene's germline CDR1 is SGHVS and CDR2 FNYEAQ. Trimming cost V 5 bases and J 8 bases; bases outside gene matches: 5. CDR3 in DNA: TGTGCCAGCAGCCCCGGGACAGGGGAAGAAAAACTGTTTTTT. This gives the protein CASSPGTGEEKLFF.

V usage is TRBV7-9 and J usage is TRBJ2-3; D call uncertain. This CDR3 region has 16 residues. V lost 5 bases to trimming and J lost 1 base, with 16 bases between them. In germline, CDR1 is SEHNR, CDR2 FQNEAQ (reference sequence). CDR3 bases: TGTGCCAGCAGCCTCTCAAAACTATATCGCACAGATACGCAGTATTTT. Its translation is CASSLSKLYRTDTQYF.

The chain links TRBV29-1 to TRBJ2-7, with 10 nucleotides matching TRBD2. This CDR3 contains 16 residues. Per the germline V gene, CDR1 is SQVTM and CDR2 is ANQGSEA. Germline trimming cut 3 bases from V and 4 bases from J; bases unmatched to any gene: 12. The CDR3, as DNA: TGCAGCGTTGAGAATCCCTCTAGCGGGAGAGCTTACGAGCAGTACTTC. It specifies CSVENPSSGRAYEQYF.

The J gene is TRBJ2-6, the V gene TRBV18; possible D gene TRBD2, 5 bases. V was shortened by 6 bases and J by 5 bases, with 23 bases between the two germline ends. CDR3 length: 18 amino acids. The germline V gene encodes CDR1 KGHSH and CDR2 LQKENI. The CDR3 nucleotides are TGTGCCAGCTCCTCGGGGAGAGGTACTAAGGGTAGGGCCAACGTCCTGACTTTC. Protein sequence: CASSSGRGTKGRANVLTF.

This clone was seen a single time. This chain uses TRBV6-1 with TRBJ1-5; TRBD1 agrees at 7 bases. This CDR3 spans 15 amino acids. Germline V gene sequence: CDR1 MNHNS, CDR2 SASEGT. With V trimmed by 5 bases and J by 7 bases, 11 bases remained unmatched. This chain's CDR3 is CASSTRTGKSQPQHF. The CDR3 DNA reads TGTGCCAGCAGTACCCGGACAGGTAAAAGCCAGCCCCAGCATTTT.

This clone occurred once. The CDR3 sequence: CASRLPTSGLPLHDEQFF. The CDR3 DNA sequence: TGTGCCAGTCGTTTACCTACTAGCGGGCTCCCTCTACACGATGAGCAGTTCTTC. The chain combines TRBV9 with TRBJ2-1; 9 bases map to TRBD2. V dropped 8 bases and J dropped 8; count of bases not matched to a gene: 23. The CDR3 sequence is 18 residues long. Germline values: CDR1 SGDLS, CDR2 YYNGEE.

This clone was seen more than once but under ten times. The chain is built from TRBV11-1 and TRBJ2-1; 8 bases fit TRBD2. This CDR3 contains 14 residues. V lost 5 bases and J lost 8; bases outside the gene matches: 8. Per germline, CDR1 SGHAT and CDR2 FQDESV (reference sequence). CDR3 sequence (DNA): TGTGCCAGCAGCCCACAGCGGGAGTGGGATGAGCAGTTCTTC. Translating it yields CASSPQREWDEQFF.

The chain has TRBV4-3 and TRBJ2-7; D unresolved. Trimming took off 0 bases at V and 9 bases at J, with 18 bases between the two ends. The CDR3 covers 15 residues. Per germline, CDR1 LGHNA and CDR2 YSLEER. The CDR3 DNA follows: TGCGCCAGCAGCCAAGATTTCAGACCCCACTATGGGCAGTACTTC. It is translated as CASSQDFRPHYGQYF.

The V and J genes are TRBV27 and TRBJ1-1; 10 bases agree with TRBD1. J gave up 1 base and V 6 bases, and 8 bases lay outside the gene matches. This CDR3 has 16 residues. CDR1 is MNHEY, CDR2 SMNVEV, per germline (reference sequence). CDR3 protein: CASRIGTGVENTEAFF. The CDR3, as DNA: TGTGCCAGCAGGATTGGGACAGGGGTGGAGAACACTGAAGCTTTCTTT.